This passage covers 20 T cell receptor beta chains from one sample sequenced in a study of blood T cells in healthy people across ages. Through a sample-barcoded 5' primer and a J-beta primer mix, a second PCR was run for roughly 6 to 11 cycles. From the 5' RACE reads, TCRdb called clonotypes with MiXCR, one entry per CDR3 protein. The sample contains hundreds of thousands of distinct CDR3 sequences, roughly three fifths of which appear only once. Material for sequencing was blood. These receptors came from a man aged 40-50 years in good health.

Only a few counts were recorded for this clonotype. Written as DNA, the CDR3 is TGTGCCAGCAGTAATTCACAGGGCCGAGAGCAGTACTTC. Translation gives CASSNSQGREQYF. The rearrangement joins TRBV9 to TRBJ2-7, with D possibly TRBD1 on 6 matching bases. Trimming stripped 5 bases from V and 7 bases from J, with 16 bases between. The V gene's germline CDR1 is SGDLS and CDR2 YYNGEE. The CDR3 is made up of 13 amino acids. The whole variable domain, remainder taken from reference TRBV9 and TRBJ2-7, is DSGVTQTPKHLITATGQRVTLRCSPRSGDLSVYWYQQSLDQGLQFLIQYYNGEERAKGNILERFSAQQFPDLHSELNLSSLELGDSALYFCASSNSQGREQYFGPGTRLTVT.

This clonotype was recorded only once. The chain carries TRBV5-6 and TRBJ2-6, with D unresolved. V dropped 4 bases and J dropped 2 bases, with 28 bases sitting between them. Germline-derived CDR1 and CDR2 are SGHDT and YYEEEE. The CDR3 sequence is 21 residues long. CDR3 sequence: CASSPSAGAFDFITGANVLTF. CDR3 DNA sequence: TGTGCCAGCAGCCCATCAGCTGGCGCCTTTGATTTCATTACTGGGGCCAACGTCCTGACTTTC.

The chain combines TRBV20-1 with TRBJ2-5, with no clear D. Germline values: CDR1 DFQATT, CDR2 SNEGSKA (reference sequence). The V end was cut by 1 base, the J end by 5 bases, with 14 bases between. This CDR3 is built from 14 residues. CDR3 amino acids: CSARGASPFETQYF. The CDR3, as DNA: TGCAGTGCTAGAGGCGCGTCCCCATTTGAGACCCAGTACTTC.

This chain connects TRBV15 to TRBJ1-4, with no clear D. The V gene's germline CDR1 is LNHNV and CDR2 YYDKDF (reference sequence). The germline V and J ends were trimmed by 0 bases and 8 bases, with 13 bases remaining between them. The CDR3 runs 15 residues. In DNA form, the CDR3 reads TGTGCCACCAGCAGAGATATTGGGAACCCGGAAAAACTGTTTTTT. Its protein is CATSRDIGNPEKLFF.

This clonotype was seen once. CDR3 region: CASSLGGGRPPYEQFF. In DNA, the CDR3 is TGTGCCAGCAGCTTAGGGGGGGGGCGGCCTCCCTACGAGCAGTTCTTC. The genes are TRBV7-9 and TRBJ2-1; a possible D gene is TRBD2 (7 bases). In germline, CDR1 is SEHNR, CDR2 FQNEAQ (reference sequence). CDR3 size: 16 residues. The V and J ends lost 1 base and 10 bases respectively, with 20 bases between them.

This rearrangement joins TRBV15 to TRBJ1-1, with D uncertain. The CDR3 totals 12 residues. V was cut by 2 bases and J by 1 base, with 2 bases left in between. The germline V gene encodes CDR1 LNHNV and CDR2 YYDKDF (reference sequence). The DNA of the CDR3 is TGTGCCACCAGCAGACAGAACACTGAAGCTTTCTTT. Amino acids: CATSRQNTEAFF.

The chain carries TRBV7-3 and TRBJ2-7; the match to TRBD2 covers 9 bases. Losses at the gene ends were 5 bases for V and 2 bases for J; bases not matched to a gene: 10. The V gene's germline CDR1 is SGHTA and CDR2 FQGTGA. The CDR3 sequence is 16 residues long. Here the CDR3 reads CASSPNSAGGAYEQYF. The CDR3 DNA is TGTGCCAGCAGCCCCAACTCAGCGGGAGGAGCCTACGAGCAGTACTTC.

This chain uses TRBV9 with TRBJ1-2, with 7 bases identical to TRBD1. Trimming at V came to 2 bases and at J to 1 base, leaving 11 bases not matched to a gene. Germline CDR1 reads SGDLS; CDR2 reads YYNGEE. CDR3 size: 17 residues. The CDR3 loop reads CASSVHRDRGNNYGYTF. CDR3 in DNA: TGTGCCAGCAGCGTCCACCGGGACAGAGGAAATAACTATGGCTACACCTTC.

The chain is built from TRBV4-2 and TRBJ2-5; D is possibly TRBD2 (6 bases). Germline assignment: CDR1 LGHNA and CDR2 YNFKEQ. V shed 1 base and J shed 1 base, with 10 bases lying between them. The CDR3 consists of 15 residues. The CDR3 coding sequence is TGTGCCAGCAGCCAAGCCCTAGCGAGCCAAGAGACCCAGTACTTC. This translates into CASSQALASQETQYF.

This clonotype was seen a handful of times. This chain connects TRBV7-2 to TRBJ2-1; TRBD2 matches 10 bases. The CDR3 is 16 residues long. Germline V CDR1 and CDR2: SGHTA, FQGNSA. The V and J ends lost 5 bases and 7 bases, in that order; junction bases with no gene match: 11. The CDR3 reads CASSPRWSGGANEQFF. The CDR3 region has the DNA TGTGCCAGCAGCCCCCGTTGGAGCGGGGGGGCAAATGAGCAGTTCTTC. The full variable domain, in which reference TRBV7-2 and TRBJ2-1 provide the parts outside the CDR3, is GAGVSQSPSNKVTEKGKDVELRCDPISGHTALYWYRQSLGQGLEFLIYFQGNSAPDKSGLPSDRFSAERTGGSVSTLTIQRTQQEDSAVYLCASSPRWSGGANEQFFGPGTRLTVL.

This chain connects TRBV6-2 or TRBV6-3 to TRBJ2-3; 11 positions agree with TRBD2. Germline trimming cut 8 bases from V and 5 bases from J; bases unmatched to any gene: 12. This CDR3 region has 16 residues. From germline, CDR1 is MNHEY and CDR2 SVGEGT. The CDR3 region is CASGPRTSGRQDTQYF. CDR3 DNA sequence: TGTGCCAGCGGGCCGCGAACTAGCGGGAGACAAGATACGCAGTATTTT.

This clonotype has just a few counts. V and J are TRBV5-1 and TRBJ2-2; the D is unclear. V was clipped by 0 bases and J by 6 bases, with 6 bases between them. Germline CDR1 reads SGHRS; CDR2 reads YFSETQ. This CDR3 is 13 amino acids long. Written as DNA, the CDR3 is TGCGCCAGCAGCTTGGACCCTGCCGGGGAGCTGTTTTTT. Translated: CASSLDPAGELFF.

The chain links TRBV28 to TRBJ2-5; 9 bases line up with TRBD2. The CDR3 runs to 16 residues. The ends lost 10 bases at V and 11 bases at J; junction bases unmatched: 23. In germline, CDR1 is MDHEN, CDR2 SYDVKM. In DNA, the CDR3 is TGTGCCACCAAAACCCTCGGAGCGGGAGGCAAGAATGAGCAGTACTTC. Encoded protein: CATKTLGAGGKNEQYF.

V and J are TRBV28 and TRBJ2-3; D is undetermined. With 6 bases removed from V and 6 bases from J, the gap between germline ends came to 16 bases. Per the germline V gene, CDR1 is MDHEN and CDR2 is SYDVKM. The CDR3 is 14 amino acids. DNA for the CDR3: TGTGCCAGCAGCCCCCTCGGTTCTACGGATACGCAGTATTTT. Its translation: CASSPLGSTDTQYF. Variable domain in full (rest from reference TRBV28 and TRBJ2-3): DVKVTQSSRYLVKRTGEKVFLECVQDMDHENMFWYRQDPGLGLRLIYFSYDVKMKEKGDIPEGYSVSREKKERFSLILESASTNQTSMYLCASSPLGSTDTQYFGPGTRLTVL.

The J gene is TRBJ2-6, the V gene TRBV5-1; D is unclear. Trimming removed 9 bases from V and 0 bases from J, with 13 bases in between. The V gene's germline CDR1 is SGHRS and CDR2 YFSETQ. The CDR3 sequence is 15 residues long. CDR3 DNA: TGCGCCACTACGACGACGAGCTCTGGGGCCAACGTCCTGACTTTC. The encoded protein is CATTTTSSGANVLTF.

This sequence joins TRBV9 and TRBJ2-7; 9 nucleotides agree with TRBD1. The germline V gene has CDR1 SGDLS and CDR2 YYNGEE. CDR3 length equals 15 residues. The trim removed 3 bases at V and 0 bases at J, leaving 4 bases unmatched. The CDR3 DNA sequence: TGTGCCAGCAGCGAGGGGACAGGGTACTCCTACGAGCAGTACTTC. Encoded protein: CASSEGTGYSYEQYF.

This clonotype was observed a handful of times. J is TRBJ1-2 and V is TRBV29-1; 7 bases fit TRBD1. The ends lost 8 bases at V and 5 bases at J; junction bases unmatched: 8. The germline V gene encodes CDR1 SQVTM and CDR2 ANQGSEA. The CDR3 has 12 residues. CDR3 DNA sequence: TGCAGCTTGGGGGACAGCAAATATGGCTACACCTTC. It is translated as CSLGDSKYGYTF. Variable domain in full (rest from reference TRBV29-1 and TRBJ1-2): SAVISQKPSRDICQRGTSLTIQCQVDSQVTMMFWYRQQPGQSLTLIATANQGSEATYESGFVIDKFPISRPNLTFSTLTVSNMSPEDSSIYLCSLGDSKYGYTFGSGTRLTVV.

The chain is built from TRBV2 and TRBJ1-5; D is perhaps TRBD1 (5 bases). CDR1 SNHLY and CDR2 FYNNEI come from the germline V gene. Trimming stripped 3 bases from V and 3 bases from J, with 15 bases between. This CDR3 has 16 residues. The CDR3 is CASSDEIRGDNQPQHF. The CDR3 nucleotides read TGTGCCAGCAGTGACGAAATCCGGGGGGACAATCAGCCCCAGCATTTT.

The J gene is TRBJ1-2, the V gene TRBV6-2 or TRBV6-3; D is unresolved. Near its end, the DNA agrees better with TRBJ2-5, so the J call may be wrong. This CDR3 spans 14 amino acids. Germline V gene sequence: CDR1 MNHEY, CDR2 SVGEGT. DNA of the CDR3: TGTGCCAGCACCCCGAATCCCGTCCAAGAGACCCAGTACTTC. Translation gives CASTPNPVQETQYF.

CDR3 residues: CASSQERSGSYEQYF. In DNA, the CDR3 is TGCGCCAGCAGCCAAGAAAGAAGCGGCTCCTACGAGCAGTACTTC. V gene TRBV4-1 combines with J gene TRBJ2-7; weak D call: TRBD2 (5 bases). The CDR3 contains 15 residues. Looked up from germline, CDR1 is MGHRA and CDR2 is YSYEKL. V lost 0 bases and J lost 0, with 9 bases in between.